This T cell receptor beta chain was sequenced for a study of long-term antiretroviral therapy in people with HIV. In germline, CDR1 is SQVTM, CDR2 ANQGSEA. This CDR3 spans 12 amino acids. The germline V and J ends were trimmed by 6 bases and 0 bases, with 8 bases remaining between them. The assay, immunoSEQ v3.0, was run at survey level. Measured with immunoSEQ multiplex PCR; TCRdb has only the in-frame clones, and not every one. The profile covers fewer than 30,000 clones, with over 75% appearing a single time and about 5.1% taken by the ten largest. Study results and caveats: Controls exceeded HIV repertoires in CDR3 length range. Pre-ART expanded clones dominated the repertoire at every time point.

To note about this clone: Its specificity is unknown.

The source of this sequence is a woman aged 25 to 39 with HIV. J is TRBJ2-5 and V is TRBV29-1; possible D gene TRBD1, 6 bases. The material sequenced was unsorted PBMCs, taken 1.1 years before starting antiretroviral therapy. CDR3 sequence reads: CSVGQNQETQYF. The CDR3 DNA is TGCAGCGTCGGACAGAACCAAGAGACCCAGTACTTC.